Sequencing of this T cell receptor beta chain was carried out in a study of early T cells in non-severe SARS-CoV-2 infection. Via MiXCR, TCRdb re-called the 5' RACE reads, giving one row per CDR3 protein. The sample lists 55,000 or so distinct CDR3 sequences, approximately 6.2% seen once, with 3.5% to 4% in the top ten. Trimming removed 9 bases from V and 1 base from J, with 7 bases in between. The CDR3 is 12 amino acids. CDR1 is LNHDA and CDR2 is SQIVND in the germline V gene (reference sequence). This clonotype turned up a few times. This rearrangement joins TRBV19 to TRBJ1-5; D remains unclear. This receptor was taken from an adult who was a healthcare worker with PCR-confirmed SARS-CoV-2 infection or an uninfected control (not recorded which). Sequencing was done on a sample of whole blood. The CDR3 loop reads CASGWSNQPQHF. CDR3 sequence (DNA): TGTGCCAGCGGATGGAGCAATCAGCCCCAGCATTTT.